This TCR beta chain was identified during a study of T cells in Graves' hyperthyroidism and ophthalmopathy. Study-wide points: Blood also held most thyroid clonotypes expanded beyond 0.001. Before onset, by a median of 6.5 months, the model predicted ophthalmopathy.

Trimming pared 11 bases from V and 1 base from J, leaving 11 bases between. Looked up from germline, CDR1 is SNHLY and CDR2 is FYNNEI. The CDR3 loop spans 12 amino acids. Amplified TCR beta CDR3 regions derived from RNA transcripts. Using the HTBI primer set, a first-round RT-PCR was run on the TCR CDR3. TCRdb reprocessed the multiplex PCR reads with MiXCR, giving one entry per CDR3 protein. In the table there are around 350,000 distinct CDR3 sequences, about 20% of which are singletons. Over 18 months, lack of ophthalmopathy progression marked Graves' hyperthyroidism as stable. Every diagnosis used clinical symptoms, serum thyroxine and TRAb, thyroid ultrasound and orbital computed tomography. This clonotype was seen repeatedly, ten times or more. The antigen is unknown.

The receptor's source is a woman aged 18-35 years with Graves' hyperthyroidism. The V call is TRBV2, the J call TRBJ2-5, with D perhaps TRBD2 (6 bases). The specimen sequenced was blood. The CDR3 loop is CAAGQLQETQYF. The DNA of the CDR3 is TGTGCCGCGGGGCAGCTCCAAGAGACCCAGTACTTC.